This T cell receptor (beta chain) was recovered during a study of regulatory T cells in long-lasting Graves disease. Points from the study as a whole: TRBV28, TRBJ1-2 and TRBJ2-5 were favored in persistent disease.

Regarding time point: persistent/refractory GD, antithyroid drugs over 5 years with positive TRAb. RNA from PBMCs was the source of the TCR library. The CDR3 is 15 amino acids. V lost 6 bases to trimming and J lost 6 bases; unmatched junction nucleotides: 12. Germline values: CDR1 MNHEY, CDR2 SMNVEV (reference sequence). Arm-PCR of CDR3 regions and iRepertoire HTBI primers were the basis on which TCR beta libraries were built. MiXCR, applied by TCRdb to the multiplex PCR reads, yields one record per CDR3 protein. The sample shows 350,000 to 500,000 distinct CDR3 sequences, roughly 21% of them seen only once. As concerns this clonotype: Its specificity is unknown.

The chain links TRBV27 to TRBJ2-7, with 9 positions matching TRBD2. This TCR was recovered from a female donor with Graves disease. The specimen was peripheral blood mononuclear cells (PBMCs), collected when the disease was refractory, from a patient treated with antithyroid drugs. This CDR3 is CASSLGSAGGSEQYF. Written as DNA, the CDR3 is TGTGCCAGCAGCCTCGGGTCTGCGGGAGGGTCCGAGCAGTACTTC.